A selection of T cell receptor beta chains follows, all from one sample in a study of identical twins. TCRdb fed the 5' RACE reads into MiXCR, producing one record per CDR3 protein. The table lists 350,000 to 450,000 distinct CDR3 sequences, around 18% of them singletons. The sequencing input was naive T cells sorted from blood. The receptors were sampled from a man aged 45-65 years in good health. Each CDR3 is given with its conserved first and last residue. A D gene is named only where the DNA matches it firmly. A row's size may be missing; if present it is once, few, many or a size class.

cdr3_length: 12; j_call: TRBJ2-5; clone_size: many; d_call: -; v_call: TRBV10-3; cdr3_nt: TGTGCCATCAGGGAGAATCAAGAGACCCAGTACTTC; cdr3_aa: CAIRENQETQYF
cdr3_length: 17; j_call: TRBJ2-1; clone_size: -; d_call: TRBD2; v_call: TRBV28; cdr3_nt: TGTGCCAGCAGTTTCCCTAATGAGCGGGGGGGCCGGGATGAGCAGTTCTTC; cdr3_aa: CASSFPNERGGRDEQFF
cdr3_length: 14; j_call: TRBJ2-5; clone_size: many; d_call: -; v_call: TRBV6-1; cdr3_nt: TGTGCCAGCAGTCCAGGACTAAGTCAAGAGACCCAGTACTTC; cdr3_aa: CASSPGLSQETQYF
cdr3_length: 13; j_call: TRBJ2-7; clone_size: many; d_call: TRBD1; v_call: TRBV27; cdr3_nt: TGTGCCAGCAGTTTAAACCCAGGGGGCGAGCAGTACTTC; cdr3_aa: CASSLNPGGEQYF
cdr3_length: 13; j_call: TRBJ2-5; clone_size: few; d_call: -; v_call: TRBV20-1; cdr3_nt: TGCAGTGCTAGTTTCCGCAGTCAAGGGCCCCAGTACTTC; cdr3_aa: CSASFRSQGPQYF
cdr3_length: 19; j_call: TRBJ2-3; clone_size: few; d_call: TRBD2; v_call: TRBV4-2; cdr3_nt: TGTGCCAGCAGCCAATTGGCTCTGGCGGGAGGGGCGAGCACAGATACGCAGTATTTT; cdr3_aa: CASSQLALAGGASTDTQYF
cdr3_length: 14; j_call: TRBJ1-6; clone_size: few; d_call: TRBD1; v_call: TRBV20-1; cdr3_nt: TGCAGTGCTTCCGACAGGGTCTATAATTCACCCCTCCACTTT; cdr3_aa: CSASDRVYNSPLHF
cdr3_length: 15; j_call: TRBJ2-6; clone_size: -; d_call: -; v_call: TRBV5-8; cdr3_nt: TGTGCCAGCAGCTTTGGTTGGTCTGGGGCCAACGTCCTGACTTTC; cdr3_aa: CASSFGWSGANVLTF
cdr3_length: 15; j_call: TRBJ2-7; clone_size: -; d_call: -; v_call: TRBV27; cdr3_nt: TGTGCCAGCAGTTTAGATGGGTGGGGAACCAGGGAGCAGTACTTC; cdr3_aa: CASSLDGWGTREQYF
cdr3_length: 14; j_call: TRBJ2-7; clone_size: many; d_call: TRBD1; v_call: TRBV29-1; cdr3_nt: TGCAGCGTTGAAGCCACGGGACAGCTCCACGAGCAGTACTTC; cdr3_aa: CSVEATGQLHEQYF
cdr3_length: 13; j_call: TRBJ1-6; clone_size: few; d_call: -; v_call: TRBV25-1; cdr3_nt: TGTGCCAGCAGTGAAGAGGATAATTCACCCCTCCACTTT; cdr3_aa: CASSEEDNSPLHF
cdr3_length: 16; j_call: TRBJ2-1; clone_size: few; d_call: TRBD2; v_call: TRBV12-3/TRBV12-4; cdr3_nt: TGTGCCAGCAGTGAAACGGGGGGACCCTACTACAATGAGCAGTTCTTC; cdr3_aa: CASSETGGPYYNEQFF
cdr3_length: 15; j_call: TRBJ2-3; clone_size: -; d_call: TRBD2; v_call: TRBV20-1; cdr3_nt: TGCAGTGCTAGTCCTAGCGGGGGGGCAACAGATACGCAGTATTTT; cdr3_aa: CSASPSGGATDTQYF
cdr3_length: 15; j_call: TRBJ2-1; clone_size: many; d_call: TRBD1; v_call: TRBV6-1; cdr3_nt: TGTGCCAGCACTAGGGACAGGGGCCTGGTGATGGAGCAGTTCTTC; cdr3_aa: CASTRDRGLVMEQFF
cdr3_length: 15; j_call: TRBJ2-1; clone_size: once; d_call: TRBD2; v_call: TRBV7-8; cdr3_nt: TGTGCCAGCAGCGCGGGACTAGCGGGGTTCAATGAGCAGTTCTTC; cdr3_aa: CASSAGLAGFNEQFF
cdr3_length: 13; j_call: TRBJ1-5; clone_size: -; d_call: -; v_call: TRBV20-1; cdr3_nt: TGCAGTGCGCGAGACTGGAGGAATCAGCCCCAGCATTTT; cdr3_aa: CSARDWRNQPQHF
cdr3_length: 12; j_call: TRBJ1-1; clone_size: -; d_call: -; v_call: TRBV29-1; cdr3_nt: TGCAGCGTTGATGGGCCGATGACTGAAGCTTTCTTT; cdr3_aa: CSVDGPMTEAFF